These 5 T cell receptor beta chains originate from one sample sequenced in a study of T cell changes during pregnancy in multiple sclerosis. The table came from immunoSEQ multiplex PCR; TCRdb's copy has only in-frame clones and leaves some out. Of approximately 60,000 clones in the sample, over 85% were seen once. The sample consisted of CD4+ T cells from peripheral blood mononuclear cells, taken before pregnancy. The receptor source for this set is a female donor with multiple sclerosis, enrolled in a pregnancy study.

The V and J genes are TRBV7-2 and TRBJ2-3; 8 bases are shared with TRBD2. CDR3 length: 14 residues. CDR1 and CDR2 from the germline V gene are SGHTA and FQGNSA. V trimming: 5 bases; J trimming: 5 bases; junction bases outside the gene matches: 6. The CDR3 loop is CASSLGTSVDTQYF. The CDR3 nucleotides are TGTGCCAGCAGCCTCGGGACTAGTGTAGATACGCAGTATTTT.

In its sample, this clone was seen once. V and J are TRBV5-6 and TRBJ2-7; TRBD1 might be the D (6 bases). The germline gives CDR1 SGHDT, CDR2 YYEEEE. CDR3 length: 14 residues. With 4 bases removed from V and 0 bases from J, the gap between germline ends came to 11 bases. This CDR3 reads CASSPWTASYEQYF. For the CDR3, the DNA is TGTGCCAGCAGCCCTTGGACAGCCTCCTACGAGCAGTACTTC.

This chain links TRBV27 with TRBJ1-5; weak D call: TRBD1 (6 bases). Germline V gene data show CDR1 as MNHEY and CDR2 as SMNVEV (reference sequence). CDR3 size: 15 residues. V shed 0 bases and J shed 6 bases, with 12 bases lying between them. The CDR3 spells CASSLSTGNGQPQHF. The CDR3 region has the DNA TGTGCCAGCAGTTTATCTACAGGGAACGGTCAGCCCCAGCATTTT.

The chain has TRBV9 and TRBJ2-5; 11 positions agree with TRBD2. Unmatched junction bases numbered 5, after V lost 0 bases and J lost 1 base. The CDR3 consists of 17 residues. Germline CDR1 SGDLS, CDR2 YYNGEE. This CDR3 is CASSVGSSGRFQETQYF. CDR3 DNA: TGTGCCAGCAGCGTAGGTTCTAGCGGGAGGTTCCAAGAGACCCAGTACTTC.

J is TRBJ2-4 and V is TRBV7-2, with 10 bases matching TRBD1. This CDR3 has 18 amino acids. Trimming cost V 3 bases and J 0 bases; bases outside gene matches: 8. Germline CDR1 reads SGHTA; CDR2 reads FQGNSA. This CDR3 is CASSLRDRGTLAKNIQYF. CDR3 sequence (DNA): TGTGCCAGCAGCTTGAGGGACAGGGGTACTCTAGCCAAAAACATTCAGTACTTC.